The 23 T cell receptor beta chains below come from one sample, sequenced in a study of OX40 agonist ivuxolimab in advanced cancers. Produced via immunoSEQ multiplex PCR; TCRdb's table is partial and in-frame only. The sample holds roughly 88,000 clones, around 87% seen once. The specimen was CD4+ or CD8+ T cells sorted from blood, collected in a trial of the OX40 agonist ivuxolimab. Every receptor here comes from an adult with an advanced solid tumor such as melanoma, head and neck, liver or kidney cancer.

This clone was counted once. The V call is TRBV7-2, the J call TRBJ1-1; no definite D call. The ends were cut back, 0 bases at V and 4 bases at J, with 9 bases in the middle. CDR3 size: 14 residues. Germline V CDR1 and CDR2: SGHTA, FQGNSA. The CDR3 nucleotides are TGTGCCAGCAGCTTAGCGTGGGTTCCCACTGAAGCTTTCTTT. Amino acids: CASSLAWVPTEAFF.

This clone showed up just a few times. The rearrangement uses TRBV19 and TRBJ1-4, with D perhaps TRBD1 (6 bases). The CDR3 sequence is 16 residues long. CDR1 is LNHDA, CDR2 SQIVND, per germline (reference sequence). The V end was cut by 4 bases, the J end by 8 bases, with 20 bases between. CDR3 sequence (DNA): TGTGCCAGTAGTAACCCCTTAGGCGGGGGCGGGGAAAAACTGTTTTTT. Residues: CASSNPLGGGGEKLFF.

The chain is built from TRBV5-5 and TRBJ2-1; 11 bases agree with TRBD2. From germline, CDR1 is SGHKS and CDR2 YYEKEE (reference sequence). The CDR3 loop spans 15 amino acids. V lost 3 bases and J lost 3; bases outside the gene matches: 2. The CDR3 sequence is CASSSGTSGYNEQFF. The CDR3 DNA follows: TGTGCCAGCAGCTCCGGGACTAGCGGCTACAATGAGCAGTTCTTC.

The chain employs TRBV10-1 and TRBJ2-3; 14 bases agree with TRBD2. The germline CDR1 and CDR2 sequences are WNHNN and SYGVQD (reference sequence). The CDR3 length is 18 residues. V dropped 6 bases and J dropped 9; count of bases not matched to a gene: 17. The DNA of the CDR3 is TGCGCCAGCAGCCTCCTTCGCCCTGGACTAGCGGGAGGAATGACGCAGTATTTT. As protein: CASSLLRPGLAGGMTQYF.

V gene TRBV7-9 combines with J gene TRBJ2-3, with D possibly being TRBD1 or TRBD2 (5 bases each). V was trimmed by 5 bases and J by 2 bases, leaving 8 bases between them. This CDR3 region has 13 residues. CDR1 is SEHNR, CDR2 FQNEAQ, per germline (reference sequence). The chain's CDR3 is CASSGDVTDTQYF. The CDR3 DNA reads TGTGCCAGCAGCGGGGACGTCACAGATACGCAGTATTTT.

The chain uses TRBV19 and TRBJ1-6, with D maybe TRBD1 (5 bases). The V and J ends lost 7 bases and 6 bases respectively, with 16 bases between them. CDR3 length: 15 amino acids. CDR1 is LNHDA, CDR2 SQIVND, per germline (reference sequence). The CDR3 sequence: CASKRGGDGNSPLHF. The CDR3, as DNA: TGTGCCAGTAAGAGGGGAGGGGACGGTAATTCACCCCTCCACTTT.

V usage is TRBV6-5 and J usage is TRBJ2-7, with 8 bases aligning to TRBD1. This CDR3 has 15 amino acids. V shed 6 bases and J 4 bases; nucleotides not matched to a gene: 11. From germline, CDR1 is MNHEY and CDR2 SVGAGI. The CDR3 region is CASSPRTGRGYEQYV. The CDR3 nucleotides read TGTGCCAGCAGCCCAAGGACAGGGCGTGGATACGAGCAGTACGTC.

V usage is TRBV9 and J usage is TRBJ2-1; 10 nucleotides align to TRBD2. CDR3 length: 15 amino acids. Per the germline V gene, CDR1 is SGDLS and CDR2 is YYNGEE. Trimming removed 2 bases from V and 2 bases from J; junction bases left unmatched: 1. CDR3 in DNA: TGTGCCAGCAGCGTTCTAGCGGGGGCCTACAATGAGCAGTTCTTC. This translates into CASSVLAGAYNEQFF.

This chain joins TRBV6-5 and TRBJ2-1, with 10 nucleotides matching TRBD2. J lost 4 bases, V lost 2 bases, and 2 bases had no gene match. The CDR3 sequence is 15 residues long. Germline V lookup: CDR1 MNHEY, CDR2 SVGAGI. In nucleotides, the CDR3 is TGTGCCAGCAGTTACGTAGCGGGGGGATACAATGAGCAGTTCTTC. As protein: CASSYVAGGYNEQFF.

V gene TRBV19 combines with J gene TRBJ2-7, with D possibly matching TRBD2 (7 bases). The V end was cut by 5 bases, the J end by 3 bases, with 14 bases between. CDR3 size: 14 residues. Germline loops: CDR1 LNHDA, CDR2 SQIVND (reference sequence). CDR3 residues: CASSPGGGSYEQYF. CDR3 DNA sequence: TGTGCCAGTAGTCCCGGGGGCGGGAGCTACGAGCAGTACTTC.

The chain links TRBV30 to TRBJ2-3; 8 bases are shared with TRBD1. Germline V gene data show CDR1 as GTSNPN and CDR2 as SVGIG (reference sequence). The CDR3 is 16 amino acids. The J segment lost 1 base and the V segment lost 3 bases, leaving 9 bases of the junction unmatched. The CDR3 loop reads CAWSRGHIEGTDTQYF. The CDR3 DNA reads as TGTGCCTGGAGCAGGGGGCATATTGAAGGCACAGATACGCAGTATTTT. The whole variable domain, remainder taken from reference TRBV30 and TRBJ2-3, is SQTIHQWPATLVQPVGSPLSLECTVEGTSNPNLYWYRQAAGRGLQLLFYSVGIGQISSEVPQNLSASRPQDRQFILSSKKLLLSDSGFYLCAWSRGHIEGTDTQYFGPGTRLTVL.

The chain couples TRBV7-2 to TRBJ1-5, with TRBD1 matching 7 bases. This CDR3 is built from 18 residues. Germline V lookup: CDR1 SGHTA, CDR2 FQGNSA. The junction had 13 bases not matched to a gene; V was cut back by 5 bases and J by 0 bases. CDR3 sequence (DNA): TGTGCCAGCAGCCCCGAAAAGATACGACAGGGTAGCAATCAGCCCCAGCATTTT. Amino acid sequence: CASSPEKIRQGSNQPQHF.

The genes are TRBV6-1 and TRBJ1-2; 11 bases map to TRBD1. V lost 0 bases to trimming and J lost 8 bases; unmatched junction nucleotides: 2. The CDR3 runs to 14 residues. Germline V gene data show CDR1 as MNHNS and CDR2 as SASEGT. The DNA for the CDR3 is TGTGCCAGCAGTGAAGCGCGGACAGGGGGCGGCTACACCTTC. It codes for CASSEARTGGGYTF.

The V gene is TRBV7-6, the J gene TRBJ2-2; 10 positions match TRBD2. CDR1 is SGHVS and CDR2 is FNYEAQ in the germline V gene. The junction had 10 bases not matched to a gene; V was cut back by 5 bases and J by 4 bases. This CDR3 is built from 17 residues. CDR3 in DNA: TGTGCCAGCAGCACAGTCGGGCTAGCGGGAGTCACCGGGGAGCTGTTTTTT. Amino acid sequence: CASSTVGLAGVTGELFF.

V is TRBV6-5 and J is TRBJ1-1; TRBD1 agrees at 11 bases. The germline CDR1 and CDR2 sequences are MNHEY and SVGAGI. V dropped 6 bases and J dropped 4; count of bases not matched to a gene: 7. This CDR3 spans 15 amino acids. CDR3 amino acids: CASRWTGGVGTEAFF. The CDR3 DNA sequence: TGTGCCAGCAGATGGACAGGGGGCGTGGGCACTGAAGCTTTCTTT.

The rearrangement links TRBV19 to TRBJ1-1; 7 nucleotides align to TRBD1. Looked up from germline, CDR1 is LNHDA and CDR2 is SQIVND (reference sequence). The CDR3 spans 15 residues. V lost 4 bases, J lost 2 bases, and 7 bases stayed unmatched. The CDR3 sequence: CASSTPDRVNTEAFF. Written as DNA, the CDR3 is TGTGCCAGTAGTACGCCAGACAGGGTAAACACTGAAGCTTTCTTT. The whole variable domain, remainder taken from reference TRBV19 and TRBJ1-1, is DGGITQSPKYLFRKEGQNVTLSCEQNLNHDAMYWYRQDPGQGLRLIYYSQIVNDFQKGDIAEGYSVSREKKESFPLTVTSAQKNPTAFYLCASSTPDRVNTEAFFGQGTRLTVV.

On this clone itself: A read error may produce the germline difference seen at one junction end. CDR3 loop: CAIGDAGTSGRAGDTGELFF. CDR3 sequence (DNA): TGTGCCATCGGTGACGCCGGGACTAGCGGGAGGGCCGGGGACACCGGGGAGCTGTTTTTT. The chain recombines TRBV10-3 with TRBJ2-2; 16 bases line up with TRBD2. Germline CDR1 and CDR2: ENHRY and SYGVKD. CDR3 size: 20 residues.

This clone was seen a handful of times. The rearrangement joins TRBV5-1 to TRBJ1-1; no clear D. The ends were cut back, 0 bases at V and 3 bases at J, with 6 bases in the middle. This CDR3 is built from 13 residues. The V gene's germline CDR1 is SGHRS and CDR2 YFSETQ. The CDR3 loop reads CASSLGSDTEAFF. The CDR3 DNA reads TGCGCCAGCAGCTTGGGGTCGGACACTGAAGCTTTCTTT.

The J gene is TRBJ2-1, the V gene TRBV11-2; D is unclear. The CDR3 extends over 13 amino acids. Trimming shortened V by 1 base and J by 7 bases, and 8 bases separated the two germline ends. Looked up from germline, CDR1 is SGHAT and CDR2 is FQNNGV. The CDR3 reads CASSLGSVNEQFF. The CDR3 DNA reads TGTGCCAGCAGCTTAGGTTCGGTAAATGAGCAGTTCTTC.

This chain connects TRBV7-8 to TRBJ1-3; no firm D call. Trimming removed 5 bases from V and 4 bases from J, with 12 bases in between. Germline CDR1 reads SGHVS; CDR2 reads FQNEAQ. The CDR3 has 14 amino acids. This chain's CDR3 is CASSVTVTGNTIYF. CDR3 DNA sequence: TGTGCCAGCAGCGTAACGGTCACGGGAAACACCATATATTTT. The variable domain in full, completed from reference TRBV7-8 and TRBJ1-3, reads GAGVSQSPRYKVAKRGQDVALRCDPISGHVSLFWYQQALGQGPEFLTYFQNEAQLDKSGLPSDRFFAERPEGSVSTLKIQRTQQEDSAVYLCASSVTVTGNTIYFGEGSWLTVV.

The CDR3 here is CADRIEGSYEQYV. CDR3 bases: TGTGCCGATCGAATAGAGGGCTCCTACGAGCAGTACGTC. This chain uses TRBV19 with TRBJ2-7; the D gene is possibly TRBD2 (5 bases). Trimming left V 11 bases short and J 0 bases short, with 14 bases between. This CDR3 has 13 amino acids. Germline-derived CDR1 and CDR2 are LNHDA and SQIVND (reference sequence).

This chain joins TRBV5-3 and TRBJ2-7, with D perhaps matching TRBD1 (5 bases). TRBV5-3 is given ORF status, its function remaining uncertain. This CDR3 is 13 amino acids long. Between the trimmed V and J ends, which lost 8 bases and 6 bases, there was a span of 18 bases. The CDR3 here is CASSPFRGSEQYV. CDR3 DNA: TGTGCCAGCAGCCCCTTTAGGGGAAGCGAGCAGTACGTC.

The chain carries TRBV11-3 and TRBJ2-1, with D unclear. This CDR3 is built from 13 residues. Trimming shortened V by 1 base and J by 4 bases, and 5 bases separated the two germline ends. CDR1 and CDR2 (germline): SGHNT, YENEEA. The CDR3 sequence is CASSLVGYNEQFF. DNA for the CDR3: TGTGCCAGCAGCTTAGTGGGGTACAATGAGCAGTTCTTC.